This T cell receptor (beta chain) was documented in a study of blood T cell repertoires in COVID-19. Across the whole study: Samples taken during acute and convalescent COVID-19 were collected in the United States, Italy and Spain. From T cells, B-cell-depleted T cells, or PBMCs came the material, which was cDNA or gDNA.

The CDR3 runs 12 residues. V was clipped by 0 bases and J by 6 bases, with 7 bases between them. CDR1 SQVTM and CDR2 ANQGSEA come from the germline V gene. TCRdb's copy holds only in-frame clones and misses some; the assay was immunoSEQ multiplex PCR. The sample contains a few hundred thousand clones, 85% to 90% of which appear only once. The rearrangement uses TRBV29-1 and TRBJ2-3; no reliable D call. The sample taken for sequencing was peripheral blood. This sequence originates from a middle-aged woman who had recovered from COVID-19. The CDR3 is CSVEDLKDTQYF. Written as DNA, the CDR3 is TGCAGCGTTGAAGATCTAAAGGATACGCAGTATTTT.